This T cell receptor (beta chain) was recorded in a study of shared clonotypes between healthy human individuals. Clones were sequenced by immunoSEQ multiplex PCR, and TCRdb holds only the in-frame ones, with some missing. The sample has about 610,000 clones, more than 95% seen once. The CDR3 has 13 amino acids. Trimming left V 2 bases short and J 4 bases short, with 11 bases between. The germline gives CDR1 SQVTM, CDR2 ANQGSEA. The specimen was naive CD4+ T cells sorted from blood. The subset: CD45RA+ positively selected. The TCR was taken from a woman aged 30 to 39 in good health. The chain has TRBV29-1 and TRBJ1-1; no reliable D call. The CDR3 DNA reads as TGCAGCGTTGAACCCGTGGCGAGCACTGAAGCTTTCTTT. Translation: CSVEPVASTEAFF.